The 8 T cell receptor beta chains in this list originate from one sample, sequenced in a study of tumor-infiltrating lymphocytes in primary liver carcinoma. Total RNA (approximately 0.5 ug) served as template for TCR beta cDNA synthesis primed by a constant-region primer. What produced the TCR beta libraries was three nested multiplex PCR rounds using slightly modified ARM-PCR. A C-beta reverse primer was combined with TRBV1-TRBV30 forward primers in the first two PCR rounds, and each round had about 10 cycles. TCRdb re-called the multiplex PCR reads with MiXCR, one entry per CDR3 protein. This sample has approximately 210,000 distinct CDR3 sequences; about 65% occur once, and the top ten carry 7% to 8.5%. The study extracted blood RNA from unsorted whole blood and also extracted germline DNA. The source material was peripheral blood. These TCRs come from a woman in her sixties with primary liver carcinoma and hepatitis B virus infection.

Comments on this clonotype: A junction end diverges from the germline sequence, so it may reflect a read error. J is TRBJ2-3 and V is TRBV6-1; D possibly uses TRBD1 or TRBD2 (6 bases each). Germline values: CDR1 MNHNS, CDR2 SASEGT. The CDR3 extends over 15 amino acids. CDR3: CASSDGGFRTDTRYF. CDR3 bases: TGTGCCAGTAGTGACGGGGGCTTTCGTACAGATACGCGGTATTTT.

The chain carries TRBV4-2 and TRBJ2-2; 8 bases agree with TRBD2. Per germline, CDR1 LGHNA and CDR2 YNFKEQ. J lost 3 bases, V lost 0 bases, and 3 bases had no gene match. There are 16 residues in the CDR3. The CDR3: CASSQEVAGYTGELFF. CDR3 DNA sequence: TGTGCCAGCAGCCAAGAGGTAGCGGGATACACCGGGGAGCTGTTTTTT.

Many counts were recorded for this clonotype. The genes are TRBV5-1 and TRBJ2-7; 8 bases line up with TRBD1. Germline V gene data show CDR1 as SGHRS and CDR2 as YFSETQ. The trim removed 1 base at V and 6 bases at J, leaving 6 bases unmatched. The CDR3 is made up of 14 amino acids. CDR3 nucleotides: TGCGCCAGCAGCTTGTCAGGACAGGGTCTCGAGCAGTACTTC. As protein: CASSLSGQGLEQYF.

This clonotype was seen many times. This chain links TRBV12-3 or TRBV12-4 with TRBJ2-3, with no clear D. This CDR3 has 16 amino acids. Trimming took off 6 bases at V and 0 bases at J, with 16 bases between the two ends. The CDR3 coding sequence is TGTGCCAGCAGCCCAGTGGGCTACCAGAGCACAGATACGCAGTATTTT. This sequence encodes CASSPVGYQSTDTQYF.

This clonotype was detected a few times. The chain joins TRBV6-1 to TRBJ2-1; 8 nucleotides line up with TRBD2. The CDR3 length is 14 residues. Germline-derived CDR1 and CDR2 are MNHNS and SASEGT. The trim removed 7 bases at V and 8 bases at J, leaving 10 bases unmatched. The CDR3 DNA sequence: TGTGCCAGCACCGAAGACGGCGGGAGGCATGAGCAGTTCTTC. It translates to CASTEDGGRHEQFF.

Many counts were recorded for this clonotype. This chain's CDR3 is CASSEVLNTEAFF. In nucleotides, the CDR3 is TGTGCCAGCAGTGAGGTGCTCAACACTGAAGCTTTCTTT. This chain links TRBV6-6 with TRBJ1-1; D call uncertain. Trimming took 5 bases from V and 2 from J, leaving 9 bases between them. The CDR3 has 13 residues. From germline, CDR1 is MNHNY and CDR2 SVGAGI (reference sequence).

Concerning this clonotype itself: This may arise from a read error, as a much more abundant clone is one base away. The genes are TRBV6-2 or TRBV6-3 and TRBJ2-3; D might be TRBD1 (5 bases). The CDR3 sequence is 13 residues long. V lost 6 bases to trimming and J lost 8 bases, with 15 bases between them. Germline CDR1 MNHEY, CDR2 SVGEGT. Here the CDR3 DNA reads TGTGCCAGCAGGTTCGACAGCGCAGGTACGCAGTATTTT. It encodes CASRFDSAGTQYF.

For this clonotype: A much larger clone differs from this one at a single base, so this may be a read error. V and J are TRBV5-1 and TRBJ2-7, with TRBD2 as a possible D gene (5 bases). CDR3 length: 12 amino acids. Germline V gives CDR1 SGHRS, CDR2 YFSETQ. Here the CDR3 DNA reads TGCGCCAGCGGCTTCAGGACTGGGGAGCAGTACTTC. It yields the protein CASGFRTGEQYF.